These 16 T cell receptor beta chains share one sample of origin, sequenced in a study of blood T cell repertoires in COVID-19. Produced via immunoSEQ multiplex PCR; TCRdb's table is partial and in-frame only. The data contain about 240,000 clones, 86% of them singletons. Specimen: peripheral blood. The receptors come from a man in his 60s with acute or convalescent COVID-19.

This clone came up a few times. The chain recombines TRBV19 with TRBJ2-7, with 7 bases that match TRBD2. The CDR3 runs to 13 residues. The trim removed 7 bases at V and 5 bases at J, leaving 8 bases unmatched. The germline V gene has CDR1 LNHDA and CDR2 SQIVND (reference sequence). The CDR3: CASNGGSGHEQYF. DNA for the CDR3: TGTGCCAGTAACGGCGGGAGCGGACACGAGCAGTACTTC.

This chain connects TRBV5-4 to TRBJ2-7; 14 nucleotides line up with TRBD2. V shed 0 bases, J shed 5 bases, and the junction held 1 base outside the gene matches. Germline V gives CDR1 SGHNT, CDR2 YYREEE (reference sequence). This CDR3 has 15 residues. The CDR3 reads CASSLGLAGGNEQYF. The CDR3 coding sequence is TGTGCCAGCAGCTTGGGACTAGCGGGAGGGAACGAGCAGTACTTC.

The rearrangement uses TRBV28 and TRBJ2-1; TRBD2 matches 8 bases. With 3 bases clipped from V and 8 bases from J, the junction kept 9 bases outside the gene matches. Germline CDR1 and CDR2: MDHEN and SYDVKM. This CDR3 spans 15 amino acids. The CDR3 DNA is TGTGCCAGCAGTTTCAGCGGGGGTAGTAGGGATGAGCAGTTCTTC. As protein: CASSFSGGSRDEQFF.

This clone was found once. The chain links TRBV28 to TRBJ1-4, with D perhaps matching TRBD1 (5 bases). V was clipped by 2 bases and J by 8 bases, with 12 bases between them. The CDR3 is 14 residues long. Germline V gene lookup returns CDR1 MDHEN and CDR2 SYDVKM. The CDR3 protein is CASSLDQGREKLFF. CDR3 bases: TGTGCCAGCAGTTTAGACCAGGGAAGGGAAAAACTGTTTTTT.

The chain has TRBV4-2 and TRBJ2-6, with D uncertain. In germline, CDR1 is LGHNA, CDR2 YNFKEQ. The CDR3 contains 17 residues. Trimming removed 0 bases at V and 0 bases at J, with 9 bases between. The chain's CDR3 is CASSQDWAGSGANVLTF. In DNA form, the CDR3 reads TGTGCCAGCAGCCAAGATTGGGCAGGCTCTGGGGCCAACGTCCTGACTTTC.

CDR3 in amino acids: CASSRDYRASYEQYF. CDR3 in DNA: TGTGCCAGCAGCCGGGACTATCGTGCATCCTACGAGCAGTACTTC. The genes are TRBV9 and TRBJ2-7; 7 bases map to TRBD2. CDR1 SGDLS and CDR2 YYNGEE come from the germline V gene. This CDR3 region has 15 residues. Trimming cost V 4 bases and J 1 base; bases outside gene matches: 8.

V is TRBV5-4 and J is TRBJ1-2; 10 bases map to TRBD1. Germline assignment: CDR1 SGHNT and CDR2 YYREEE (reference sequence). CDR3 length: 12 residues. V trimming: 4 bases; J trimming: 9 bases; junction bases outside the gene matches: 3. CDR3 coding DNA: TGTGCCAGCAGCGGACAGGGGGTCCGCTACACCTTC. Translation: CASSGQGVRYTF.

This chain joins TRBV6-2 or TRBV6-3 and TRBJ2-7; no reliable D call. This CDR3 spans 14 amino acids. Germline CDR1 is MNHEY and CDR2 is SVGEGT. Trimming pared 0 bases from V and 2 bases from J, leaving 8 bases between. The DNA for the CDR3 is TGTGCCAGCAGTTACTCTCGCGAGGCCTACGAGCAGTACTTC. Translation gives CASSYSREAYEQYF.

The chain carries TRBV28 and TRBJ2-7, with D possibly matching TRBD2 (5 bases). In germline, CDR1 is MDHEN, CDR2 SYDVKM. This CDR3 comprises 16 residues. V was shortened by 4 bases and J by 6 bases, with 22 bases between the two germline ends. Here the CDR3 reads CASSSPGWGEGFEQYF. In DNA form, the CDR3 reads TGTGCCAGCAGTTCCCCGGGGTGGGGAGAGGGATTCGAGCAGTACTTC.

V gene TRBV10-3 combines with J gene TRBJ1-5; 8 positions match TRBD1. The CDR3 has 14 residues. Germline V gene data show CDR1 as ENHRY and CDR2 as SYGVKD. V lost 3 bases and J lost 5; bases outside the gene matches: 3. DNA of the CDR3: TGTGCCATCAGTGATGGACAGGGTTATCAGCCCCAGCATTTT. Amino acid sequence: CAISDGQGYQPQHF.

This chain links TRBV18 with TRBJ2-1; TRBD2 agrees at 14 bases. From germline, CDR1 is KGHSH and CDR2 LQKENI. The CDR3 sequence is 16 residues long. V lost 0 bases, J lost 6 bases, and 1 base stayed unmatched. The CDR3 here is CASSPPGLAGVNEQFF. In DNA, the CDR3 is TGTGCCAGCTCACCACCGGGACTAGCGGGGGTCAATGAGCAGTTCTTC.

This chain joins TRBV6-5 and TRBJ2-7; 9 nucleotides line up with TRBD1. The ends lost 6 bases at V and 5 bases at J; junction bases unmatched: 11. This CDR3 is built from 15 residues. Germline CDR1 is MNHEY and CDR2 is SVGAGI. CDR3 sequence: CASSFPGTGQDEQYF. The CDR3 nucleotides are TGTGCCAGCAGCTTTCCCGGGACAGGGCAGGACGAGCAGTACTTC.

This clone was observed a few times. V usage is TRBV9 and J usage is TRBJ2-2, with D possibly being TRBD1 (6 bases). V gave up 2 bases and J gave up 1 base, with 9 bases separating them. The CDR3 covers 15 residues. Germline CDR1 SGDLS, CDR2 YYNGEE. CDR3 DNA sequence: TGTGCCAGCAGCGTTCAGGGGCTGAACACCGGGGAGCTGTTTTTT. Residues: CASSVQGLNTGELFF.

The chain uses TRBV14 and TRBJ1-2, with no clear D. V dropped 4 bases and J dropped 4 bases, with 7 bases sitting between them. Looked up from germline, CDR1 is SGHDN and CDR2 is FVKESK. The CDR3 runs to 12 residues. The CDR3 here is CASSPGVYGYTF. CDR3 in DNA: TGTGCCAGCAGCCCCGGGGTCTATGGCTACACCTTC.

This clone is a singleton in its sample. The V call is TRBV6-5, the J call TRBJ2-1; 8 bases agree with TRBD2. The CDR3 covers 15 residues. CDR1 is MNHEY, CDR2 SVGAGI, per germline. Trimming at V came to 2 bases and at J to 6 bases, leaving 6 bases not matched to a gene. The CDR3 DNA reads TGTGCCAGCAGTTACGAAGCGGGAGATCCCAATGAGCAGTTCTTC. This codes for CASSYEAGDPNEQFF.

The genes are TRBV29-1 and TRBJ2-7, with 10 bases aligning to TRBD1. J lost 5 bases, V lost 4 bases, and 2 bases had no gene match. The CDR3 covers 12 residues. CDR1 and CDR2 (germline): SQVTM, ANQGSEA. In nucleotides, the CDR3 is TGCAGCGTTGCGGGGACAGGGGACGAGCAGTACTTC. It is translated as CSVAGTGDEQYF.